This T cell receptor (beta chain) was profiled in a study of a mutant IDH1 vaccine in newly diagnosed glioma. Study-level information: First vaccine doses came 4-6 weeks after radiotherapy alone, or with temozolomide cycles. Patients' prior therapy spanned radiotherapy, temozolomide, or both; most underwent both. Treated patients had a mean age of roughly 39 years and a roughly 62% male, around 40% female split.

Documented time point: week 23, last vaccination. Topical imiquimod accompanied each vaccine dose, which consisted of 300 ug of mutant IDH1 20-mer peptide. Profiling relied on immunoSEQ multiplex PCR, and the TCRdb table lists in-frame clones only, not all of them. The sample contains 70,000 to 95,000 clones, about 85% of which appear only once. A note on this clone: Its antigen is as yet unknown.

This receptor was identified in a woman aged 50 to 60 with glioma. The sample consisted of PBMCs, taken from a glioma patient whose treatment included an IDH1 peptide vaccine.

The CDR3 DNA is TGTGCCAGCCTCGGAAGCGGCCCGAACACCGGGGAGCTGTTTTTT. The encoded protein is CASLGSGPNTGELFF. The rearrangement joins TRBV6-1 to TRBJ2-2, with D tentatively TRBD2 (5 bases). The ends were cut back, 8 bases at V and 0 bases at J, with 13 bases in the middle. CDR3 length equals 15 residues. CDR1 and CDR2 from the germline V gene are MNHNS and SASEGT.